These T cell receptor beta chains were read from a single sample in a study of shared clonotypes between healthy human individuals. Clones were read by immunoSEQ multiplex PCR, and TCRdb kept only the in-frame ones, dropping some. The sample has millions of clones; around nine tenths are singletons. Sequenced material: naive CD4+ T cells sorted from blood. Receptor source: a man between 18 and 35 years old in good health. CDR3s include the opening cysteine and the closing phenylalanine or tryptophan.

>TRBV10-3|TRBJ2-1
CAISASGEQFF
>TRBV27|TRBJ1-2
CASSRGQGALYGYTF
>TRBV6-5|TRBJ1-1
CASSYSMGQGIRAFF
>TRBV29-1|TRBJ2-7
CSVETSYEQYF
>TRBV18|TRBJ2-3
CASSPTVPSTDTQYF
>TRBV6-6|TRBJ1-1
CASSYIGDTEAFF
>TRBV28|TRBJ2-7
CASSKQLGQYEQYF
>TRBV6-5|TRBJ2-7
CASSLTGSYEQYF
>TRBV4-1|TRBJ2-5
CASSQALGGWQETQYF
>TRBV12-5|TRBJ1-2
CASGFTPMDPTSYYGYTF
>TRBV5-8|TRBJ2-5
CASSPRRDSQETQYF